This passage covers 20 T cell receptor beta chains from one sample sequenced in a study of T cell responses to AZD1222 COVID-19 vaccine. Only in-frame clones appear in the TCRdb table, and some are missing; sequencing was by immunoSEQ multiplex PCR. This table has under 200,000 clones, approximately 92% appearing once. The specimen was peripheral blood, collected 28 days after the second dose of the MenACWY control vaccine. The receptors were gathered from an adult who received the MenACWY meningococcal vaccine as a control.

The sample holds one count of this clone. The genes are TRBV3-1 (or the pseudogene TRBV3-2) and TRBJ1-2; D call uncertain. This CDR3 contains 15 residues. V lost 4 bases, J lost 1 base, and 13 bases lay in between. Germline values: CDR1 LGHDT, CDR2 YNNKEL (reference sequence). Written as DNA, the CDR3 is TGTGCCAGCAGCCCTTGGCCGGTTCATAACTATGGCTACACCTTC. It yields the protein CASSPWPVHNYGYTF.

This clone was recorded many times. The chain combines TRBV4-3 with TRBJ1-5, with 10 bases matching TRBD1. The V and J ends lost 6 bases and 3 bases, in that order; junction bases with no gene match: 5. Germline lookup yields CDR1 LGHNA and CDR2 YSLEER. The CDR3 loop spans 15 amino acids. The CDR3 DNA follows: TGCGCCAGCAGTCCCGGGACAGGGGCCAATCAGCCCCAGCATTTT. This sequence encodes CASSPGTGANQPQHF.

The rearrangement links TRBV20-1 to TRBJ1-5; a possible D gene is TRBD1 (6 bases). This CDR3 is built from 15 residues. Germline-derived CDR1 and CDR2 are DFQATT and SNEGSKA (reference sequence). V lost 3 bases to trimming and J lost 0 bases, with 12 bases between them. The CDR3 DNA reads as TGCAGTGCTAGTGACAGGAAATATAGCAATCAGCCCCAGCATTTT. Translating it yields CSASDRKYSNQPQHF.

This sequence joins TRBV28 and TRBJ1-6; 11 bases agree with TRBD1. Unmatched junction bases numbered 8, after V lost 6 bases and J lost 7 bases. The CDR3 runs to 16 residues. Germline CDR1 is MDHEN and CDR2 is SYDVKM. This CDR3 reads CASSFAGQGVNSPLHF. The CDR3 DNA follows: TGTGCCAGCAGCTTTGCGGGACAGGGGGTGAATTCACCCCTCCACTTT.

V and J are TRBV7-6 and TRBJ2-7, with D unresolved. Germline values: CDR1 SGHVS, CDR2 FNYEAQ. V was shortened by 1 base and J by 1 base, with 5 bases between the two germline ends. This CDR3 has 13 residues. The CDR3 here is CASSLGESYEQYF. Here the CDR3 DNA reads TGTGCCAGCAGCTTAGGGGAATCCTACGAGCAGTACTTC.

The chain joins TRBV4-2 to TRBJ2-3; TRBD2 agrees at 16 bases. The CDR3 runs 18 residues. With V trimmed by 5 bases and J by 2 bases, 7 bases remained unmatched. Germline V CDR1 and CDR2: LGHNA, YNFKEQ. In nucleotides, the CDR3 is TGTGCCAGCAGCAAGGGACTAGCGGGAGGGCCGAACACAGATACGCAGTATTTT. Its translation: CASSKGLAGGPNTDTQYF.

V and J are TRBV9 and TRBJ2-3; D is ambiguous. The CDR3 runs 13 residues. V lost 2 bases, J lost 4 bases, and 8 bases lay in between. Germline V gene sequence: CDR1 SGDLS, CDR2 YYNGEE. In DNA, the CDR3 is TGTGCCAGCAGCGTCGAACTTCCAGATACGCAGTATTTT. The encoded protein is CASSVELPDTQYF.

CDR3 in DNA: TGTGCCAGCAGCCCGTGGACTAGCGGCTCCTACGAGCAGTACTTC. Translation: CASSPWTSGSYEQYF. The rearrangement links TRBV28 to TRBJ2-7; 10 bases are shared with TRBD2. From germline, CDR1 is MDHEN and CDR2 SYDVKM. This CDR3 contains 15 residues. The J segment lost 0 bases and the V segment lost 6 bases, leaving 5 bases of the junction unmatched. Filled out from reference TRBV28 and TRBJ2-7, the complete variable domain reads DVKVTQSSRYLVKRTGEKVFLECVQDMDHENMFWYRQDPGLGLRLIYFSYDVKMKEKGDIPEGYSVSREKKERFSLILESASTNQTSMYLCASSPWTSGSYEQYFGPGTRLTVT.

V usage is TRBV27 and J usage is TRBJ2-2; possible D gene TRBD2, 6 bases. Trimming left V 8 bases short and J 4 bases short, with 14 bases between. This CDR3 comprises 14 residues. Germline values: CDR1 MNHEY, CDR2 SMNVEV (reference sequence). The CDR3: CASQGREPTGELFF. As DNA, the CDR3 is TGTGCCAGCCAGGGACGGGAGCCCACCGGGGAGCTGTTTTTT.

The chain has TRBV28 and TRBJ1-6, with 9 bases that match TRBD1. Trimming removed 3 bases from V and 6 bases from J; junction bases left unmatched: 3. This CDR3 region has 15 residues. In germline, CDR1 is MDHEN, CDR2 SYDVKM. CDR3 region: CASSLTGQGNSPLHF. The CDR3 DNA reads as TGTGCCAGCAGTTTGACGGGACAGGGTAATTCACCCCTCCACTTT. Complete variable domain (other parts from reference TRBV28 and TRBJ1-6): DVKVTQSSRYLVKRTGEKVFLECVQDMDHENMFWYRQDPGLGLRLIYFSYDVKMKEKGDIPEGYSVSREKKERFSLILESASTNQTSMYLCASSLTGQGNSPLHFGNGTRLTVT.

The chain combines TRBV30 with TRBJ1-1; D ambiguous. Trimming took 1 base from V and 1 from J, leaving 10 bases between them. This CDR3 region has 14 residues. Germline V gene lookup returns CDR1 GTSNPN and CDR2 SVGIG (reference sequence). CDR3 sequence reads: CAWSAPPQNTEAFF. The CDR3 nucleotides read TGTGCCTGGAGTGCCCCCCCCCAGAACACTGAAGCTTTCTTT.

The chain uses TRBV7-2 and TRBJ2-1, with D perhaps TRBD1 (5 bases). CDR1 and CDR2 (germline): SGHTA, FQGNSA. The CDR3 is 11 residues long. Trimming left V 6 bases short and J 9 bases short, with 9 bases between. The CDR3: CASRAGAEQFF. In nucleotides, the CDR3 is TGTGCCAGCAGAGCTGGGGCTGAGCAGTTCTTC.

The rearrangement links TRBV5-8 to TRBJ2-3; TRBD2 matches 8 bases. With V trimmed by 2 bases and J by 1 base, 3 bases remained unmatched. Looked up from germline, CDR1 is SGHTS and CDR2 is YDEGEE. This CDR3 is built from 15 residues. CDR3 nucleotide sequence: TGTGCCAGCAGCTTCCCAGCGGGAGGCACAGATACGCAGTATTTT. It encodes CASSFPAGGTDTQYF. Full variable domain (rest looked up from reference TRBV5-8 and TRBJ2-3): EAGVTQSPTHLIKTRGQQATLRCSPISGHTSVYWYQQALGLGLQFLLWYDEGEERNRGNFPPRFSGRQFPNYSSELNVNALELEDSALYLCASSFPAGGTDTQYFGPGTRLTVL.

The chain links TRBV29-1 to TRBJ1-1; D unresolved. The V gene lost 4 bases and the J gene lost 0 bases, with 6 bases spanning the gap. The CDR3 is 12 residues long. The germline V gene has CDR1 SQVTM and CDR2 ANQGSEA. The CDR3 protein is CSVVRLNTEAFF. The CDR3 coding sequence is TGCAGCGTTGTACGGCTGAACACTGAAGCTTTCTTT. Based on the CDR3 plus reference TRBV29-1 and TRBJ1-1, the full variable domain is SAVISQKPSRDICQRGTSLTIQCQVDSQVTMMFWYRQQPGQSLTLIATANQGSEATYESGFVIDKFPISRPNLTFSTLTVSNMSPEDSSIYLCSVVRLNTEAFFGQGTRLTVV.

The chain links TRBV19 to TRBJ2-3; D is perhaps TRBD2 (6 bases). This CDR3 has 13 amino acids. V lost 0 bases to trimming and J lost 8 bases, with 9 bases between them. Germline lookup yields CDR1 LNHDA and CDR2 SQIVND (reference sequence). CDR3 sequence: CASSIDLRGTQYF. In nucleotides, the CDR3 is TGTGCCAGTAGTATAGATCTGCGGGGTACGCAGTATTTT.

The chain links TRBV19 to TRBJ1-5, with D hard to call. The CDR3 length is 14 residues. With 2 bases removed from V and 5 bases from J, the gap between germline ends came to 10 bases. Germline V CDR1 and CDR2: LNHDA, SQIVND (reference sequence). The CDR3 region has the DNA TGTGCCAGTAGTATAAGGGATAACGATCAGCCCCAGCATTTT. Its protein product is CASSIRDNDQPQHF.

The chain has TRBV7-9 and TRBJ1-4; 10 nucleotides align to TRBD1. The CDR3 length is 15 residues. Looked up from germline, CDR1 is SEHNR and CDR2 is FQNEAQ (reference sequence). The trim removed 5 bases at V and 7 bases at J, leaving 7 bases unmatched. CDR3 bases: TGTGCCAGCAGCGGAGGGACAGGGGTCTCTGAAAAACTGTTTTTT. This sequence encodes CASSGGTGVSEKLFF.

The chain couples TRBV2 to TRBJ1-3; no clear D. This CDR3 is 13 amino acids long. The V gene's germline CDR1 is SNHLY and CDR2 FYNNEI. Trimming stripped 7 bases from V and 2 bases from J, with 9 bases between. CDR3 in amino acids: CASTGLTGNTIYF. CDR3 bases: TGTGCCAGCACAGGACTGACTGGAAACACCATATATTTT. Drawing the rest from reference TRBV2 and TRBJ1-3, the complete variable domain is EPEVTQTPSHQVTQMGQEVILRCVPISNHLYFYWYRQILGQKVEFLVSFYNNEISEKSEIFDDQFSVERPDGSNFTLKIRSTKLEDSAMYFCASTGLTGNTIYFGEGSWLTVV.

V gene TRBV27 combines with J gene TRBJ1-1, with TRBD1 as a possible D gene (6 bases). This CDR3 has 15 amino acids. V lost 4 bases and J lost 0, with 12 bases in between. Germline loops: CDR1 MNHEY, CDR2 SMNVEV (reference sequence). In nucleotides, the CDR3 is TGTGCCAGCAGTTCGGGGGGCTGGATGAACACTGAAGCTTTCTTT. It is translated as CASSSGGWMNTEAFF.

The chain uses TRBV9 and TRBJ2-2; 9 positions match TRBD2. The V gene's germline CDR1 is SGDLS and CDR2 YYNGEE. The CDR3 consists of 19 residues. After removal of 0 bases from V and 4 bases from J, the junction contained 13 bases not matched to a gene. The CDR3 here is CASSVAPPGAGGTTGELFF. The CDR3 nucleotides read TGTGCCAGCAGCGTAGCCCCTCCTGGAGCGGGAGGCACCACCGGGGAGCTGTTTTTT.